A selection of T cell receptor beta chains follows, all from one sample in a study of blood T cells in healthy people across ages. A single record per CDR3 protein comes from TCRdb applying MiXCR to the 5' RACE reads. The table records 1.5 million to 2 million distinct CDR3 sequences, 25% to 30% of them present only once. The sequenced sample was blood. The receptors here all came from a woman between 25 and 40 years old in good health. The CDR3 runs from the conserved cysteine through the conserved F or W. D genes are given only for firm matches. Only some rows state a clone size, as once, few, many or a class for expanded clones.

>TRBV20-1|TRBJ1-3|TRBD1|.
CSASTGGSGNTIYF
TGCAGTGCTAGCACAGGGGGCAGTGGAAACACCATATATTTT
>TRBV7-2|TRBJ1-2|TRBD1|many
CASSIGTGTGYTF
TGTGCCAGCAGCATCGGGACAGGGACCGGCTACACCTTC
>TRBV5-1|TRBJ1-1|.|few
CASSPGRGITEAFF
TGCGCCAGCAGCCCGGGGCGGGGAATCACTGAAGCTTTCTTT
>TRBV5-1|TRBJ2-5|TRBD1|few
CASSYGTGGSQETQYF
TGCGCCAGCAGCTATGGGACAGGCGGATCCCAAGAGACCCAGTACTTC
>TRBV27|TRBJ1-1|.|.
CASSRRAQGFQTEAFF
TGTGCCAGCAGTCGCCGGGCCCAGGGGTTTCAGACTGAAGCTTTCTTT
>TRBV5-4|TRBJ2-1|.|.
CASSFRPAAPESYNEQFF
TGTGCCAGCAGCTTTAGACCGGCAGCCCCTGAGTCCTACAATGAGCAGTTCTTC
>TRBV7-2|TRBJ2-1|.|.
CASSLLALGSYNEQFF
TGTGCCAGCAGCTTACTAGCCCTGGGCTCCTACAATGAGCAGTTCTTC
>TRBV2|TRBJ1-2|.|.
CASSDGQFYGYTF
TGTGCCAGCAGTGACGGACAGTTCTATGGCTACACCTTC
>TRBV9|TRBJ1-5|.|few
CASSPTPRGDQPQHF
TGTGCCAGCAGCCCGACTCCCCGCGGTGATCAGCCCCAGCATTTT
>TRBV7-2|TRBJ2-5|TRBD2|.
CASSSRTSGKLQETQYF
TGTGCCAGCAGCTCCCGGACTAGCGGGAAGCTCCAGGAGACCCAGTACTTC
>TRBV28|TRBJ2-5|.|few
CASSAPGGLETQYF
TGTGCCAGCAGTGCTCCCGGGGGCCTAGAGACCCAGTACTTC
>TRBV2|TRBJ2-7|.|few
CASGQRRGGGAYEQYF
TGTGCCAGCGGGCAACGCAGGGGAGGGGGGGCCTACGAGCAGTACTTC
>TRBV15|TRBJ2-3|.|.
CATSRSTGTLSSTDTQYF
TGTGCCACCAGCAGATCGACCGGGACATTGTCTAGCACAGATACGCAGTATTTT
>TRBV10-2|TRBJ1-6|.|.
CASSDDSVTSPLHF
TGCGCCAGCAGTGATGACTCTGTTACTTCACCCCTCCACTTT
>TRBV5-4|TRBJ2-3|TRBD1|few
CASRKQGADTQYF
TGTGCCAGCAGAAAACAGGGGGCAGATACGCAGTATTTT
>TRBV7-9|TRBJ2-5|.|few
CASSPWGGEYQETQYF
TGTGCCAGCAGCCCCTGGGGCGGGGAGTACCAAGAGACCCAGTACTTC
>TRBV29-1|TRBJ2-1|TRBD1|.
CSDRQGGPFNEQFF
TGCAGCGATAGACAGGGCGGGCCCTTTAATGAGCAGTTCTTC
>TRBV4-1|TRBJ2-3|.|few
CASSQDRATLDTQYF
TGCGCCAGCAGCCAAGATCGGGCAACCCTAGATACGCAGTATTTT
>TRBV19|TRBJ2-7|TRBD1|.
CASKLGQGPYEQYF
TGTGCCAGTAAATTGGGACAGGGTCCCTACGAGCAGTACTTC
>TRBV20-1|TRBJ2-3|TRBD2|.
CSAGSPISGGSDTQYF
TGCAGTGCTGGATCCCCGATCAGCGGGGGGTCCGATACGCAGTATTTT
>TRBV20-1|TRBJ2-7|TRBD1|few
CSAREPGTGNYEQYF
TGCAGTGCTAGAGAACCCGGGACAGGGAACTACGAGCAGTACTTC
>TRBV6-5|TRBJ2-5|TRBD2|many
CASSRTSGRPQYF
TGTGCCAGCAGCCGCACTAGCGGGAGACCCCAGTACTTC
>TRBV2|TRBJ2-1|TRBD2|few
CASTWTSGYDEQFF
TGTGCCAGCACCTGGACTAGCGGGTACGATGAGCAGTTCTTC
>TRBV7-2|TRBJ2-6|.|many
CSSSLWPGANVLTF
TGTTCCAGCAGCTTATGGCCTGGGGCCAACGTCCTGACTTTC
>TRBV28|TRBJ1-4|TRBD1|few
CACRGGTGIEKLFF
TGTGCCTGCCGAGGAGGGACAGGGATTGAAAAACTGTTTTTT
>TRBV12-3/TRBV12-4|TRBJ1-2|.|.
CASNTGSGYTF
TGTGCCAGCAATACAGGGTCTGGCTACACCTTC
>TRBV7-2|TRBJ1-5|.|few
CASSSDSDHQPQHF
TGTGCCAGCAGCTCGGACAGTGACCATCAGCCCCAGCATTTT
>TRBV20-1|TRBJ2-3|TRBD1|few
CSAYDGTGVSDTQYF
TGCAGTGCCTATGATGGGACAGGGGTTTCAGATACGCAGTATTTT
>TRBV15|TRBJ2-7|TRBD1|.
CATSRDSVTGGYEQYF
TGTGCCACCAGCAGAGATTCGGTGACAGGGGGGTACGAGCAGTACTTC
>TRBV5-1|TRBJ2-3|TRBD2|.
CASSPSGTSGASTDTQYF
TGCGCCAGCAGCCCCTCCGGGACTAGCGGAGCTAGCACAGATACGCAGTATTTT
>TRBV5-1|TRBJ2-5|.|few
CASSSQANQETQYF
TGCGCCAGCAGCTCACAGGCGAACCAAGAGACCCAGTACTTC
>TRBV7-9|TRBJ1-2|.|few
CASSSSGQSYGYTF
TGTGCCAGCAGCTCCTCCGGACAAAGCTATGGCTACACCTTC
>TRBV6-5|TRBJ1-2|.|many
CASSYPGGYGYTF
TGTGCCAGCAGTTACCCCGGGGGGTATGGCTACACCTTC
>TRBV29-1|TRBJ2-7|.|.
CSVGDRNEQYF
TGCAGCGTTGGGGACCGGAACGAGCAGTACTTC
>TRBV15|TRBJ2-3|TRBD1|.
CATSGWDREGNTQYF
TGTGCCACCAGCGGCTGGGACAGGGAAGGTAATACGCAGTATTTT
>TRBV15|TRBJ2-7|.|.
CATSGGRTYSHEQYF
TGTGCCACCAGCGGCGGCCGGACTTATTCCCACGAGCAGTACTTC
>TRBV5-1|TRBJ2-7|.|many
CASSLIGGSNEQYF
TGCGCCAGCAGCTTAATTGGGGGTTCGAACGAGCAGTACTTC
>TRBV4-1|TRBJ1-4|TRBD1|few
CASSQPLGTGRDEKLFF
TGCGCCAGCAGCCAACCCCTTGGGACAGGGCGAGACGAAAAACTGTTTTTT
>TRBV20-1|TRBJ1-2|.|.
CSAREPDRNLNYGYTF
TGCAGTGCTAGAGAACCCGACAGGAACTTAAACTATGGCTACACCTTC
>TRBV28|TRBJ1-5|.|few
CASSPQALGQPQHF
TGTGCCAGCAGCCCACAGGCTTTGGGACAGCCCCAGCATTTT
>TRBV20-1|TRBJ2-4|.|.
CSAVTESIEDIQYF
TGCAGTGCCGTTACTGAGTCGATAGAGGACATTCAGTACTTC
>TRBV18|TRBJ2-1|TRBD1|.
CANSLQGTGADEQFF
TGTGCCAACTCACTCCAAGGGACAGGGGCCGATGAGCAGTTCTTC
>TRBV4-3|TRBJ2-1|TRBD2|.
CASSRSWREGYNEQFF
TGCGCCAGCAGCCGGTCCTGGCGGGAGGGTTACAATGAGCAGTTCTTC
>TRBV7-9|TRBJ2-5|.|many
CASSFVTQGQETQYF
TGTGCCAGCAGCTTTGTGACCCAGGGGCAAGAGACCCAGTACTTC
>TRBV18|TRBJ1-1|TRBD1|.
CASSSSQGVNTEAFF
TGTGCCAGCTCATCAAGTCAGGGGGTGAACACTGAAGCTTTCTTT
>TRBV6-5|TRBJ1-1|.|many
CASSYYPTPKLQAFF
TGTGCCAGCAGTTACTATCCGACACCTAAACTTCAAGCTTTCTTT
>TRBV12-5|TRBJ2-7|TRBD2|few
CASGRLAVSYEQYF
TGTGCTAGTGGTCGACTAGCGGTCTCCTACGAGCAGTACTTC
>TRBV20-1|TRBJ2-7|TRBD2|many
CSAPGGEGYEQYF
TGCAGTGCTCCCGGCGGGGAGGGCTACGAGCAGTACTTC
>TRBV6-2/TRBV6-3|TRBJ2-2|.|.
CASSYEMGFLTGELFF
TGTGCCAGCAGTTACGAGATGGGGTTCCTCACCGGGGAGCTGTTTTTT